One and the same sample provided the 10 T cell receptor beta chains below, sequenced in a study of T cell repertoires in aging, cancer and after chemotherapy. Multiplex touch-down PCR with TRB-A/B primers amplified rearranged V-D-J TRB sequences. Using its own MiXCR run on the multiplex PCR reads, TCRdb lists one record per CDR3 protein. The sample carries under 2,500 distinct CDR3 sequences, under 25% recorded once. Amplification of TCR beta used genomic DNA extracted from peripheral blood. Sequencing input: blood. Source of these receptors: a human donor in good health.

This chain uses TRBV7-2 with TRBJ1-3, with 8 nucleotides matching TRBD1. CDR1 and CDR2 from the germline V gene are SGHTA and FQGNSA. This CDR3 is 15 amino acids long. Unmatched junction bases numbered 5, after V lost 5 bases and J lost 2 bases. As DNA, the CDR3 is TGTGCCAGCAGCACAGACAGGGGAACTGGAAACACCATATATTTT. Residues: CASSTDRGTGNTIYF.

By frequency in the sample, this clonotype is medium-sized (0.01 to 0.1%). This chain connects TRBV7-9 to TRBJ2-3, with 7 bases matching TRBD1. This CDR3 is 15 amino acids long. The J segment lost 5 bases and the V segment lost 5 bases, leaving 10 bases of the junction unmatched. Germline V gene data show CDR1 as SEHNR and CDR2 as FQNEAQ (reference sequence). CDR3 amino acids: CASSQGGALQDTQYF. CDR3 DNA sequence: TGTGCCAGCAGCCAAGGGGGCGCGTTACAAGATACGCAGTATTTT.

In its sample, this clonotype ranks as medium-sized (0.01 to 0.1%). The CDR3 here is CASSYTGRGREQYF. CDR3 nucleotides: TGTGCCAGCAGCTATACAGGCAGGGGGCGTGAGCAGTACTTC. This sequence joins TRBV5-4 and TRBJ2-7; 8 bases line up with TRBD1. Germline CDR1 is SGHNT and CDR2 is YYREEE (reference sequence). Unmatched junction bases numbered 9, after V lost 3 bases and J lost 7 bases. The CDR3 contains 14 residues. The entire variable domain, with the rest obtained from reference TRBV5-4 and TRBJ2-7, is as follows: ETGVTQSPTHLIKTRGQQVTLRCSSQSGHNTVSWYQQALGQGPQFIFQYYREEENGRGNFPPRFSGLQFPNYSSELNVNALELDDSALYLCASSYTGRGREQYFGPGTRLTVT.

This clonotype was seen a handful of times. This chain links TRBV4-3 with TRBJ1-2; 10 bases map to TRBD1. Trimming took 4 bases from V and 0 from J; bases not matched to a gene: 5. Per the germline V gene, CDR1 is LGHNA and CDR2 is YSLEER. CDR3 length: 16 residues. This CDR3 reads CASSRDRGTPNYGYTF. DNA for the CDR3: TGCGCCAGCAGCCGGGACAGGGGCACTCCTAACTATGGCTACACCTTC.

The sample holds a few counts of this clonotype. The CDR3 loop is CASTEGVSTDTQYF. As DNA, the CDR3 is TGTGCCAGCACCGAAGGGGTTAGCACAGATACGCAGTATTTT. V and J are TRBV28 and TRBJ2-3, with D perhaps matching TRBD1 (5 bases). V lost 7 bases, J lost 0 bases, and 11 bases lay in between. Germline V gives CDR1 MDHEN, CDR2 SYDVKM. The length of the CDR3 is 14 residues. The full variable domain, rest sourced from reference TRBV28 and TRBJ2-3, is DVKVTQSSRYLVKRTGEKVFLECVQDMDHENMFWYRQDPGLGLRLIYFSYDVKMKEKGDIPEGYSVSREKKERFSLILESASTNQTSMYLCASTEGVSTDTQYFGPGTRLTVL.

V usage is TRBV20-1 and J usage is TRBJ2-1; 10 bases map to TRBD2. This CDR3 comprises 16 residues. V shed 1 base and J 6 bases; nucleotides not matched to a gene: 9. Germline-derived CDR1 and CDR2 are DFQATT and SNEGSKA (reference sequence). CDR3 region: CSARGPSGGVINEQFF. The DNA of the CDR3 is TGCAGTGCTAGAGGCCCGAGCGGGGGGGTAATCAATGAGCAGTTCTTC.

The rearrangement joins TRBV29-1 to TRBJ2-3; 9 bases agree with TRBD2. CDR1 and CDR2 (germline): SQVTM, ANQGSEA. CDR3 length: 15 residues. With 1 base clipped from V and 4 bases from J, the junction kept 6 bases outside the gene matches. CDR3 DNA sequence: TGCAGCGTTGAAGCGAGGGCGGGGGGGCCAGATACGCAGTATTTT. This encodes CSVEARAGGPDTQYF.

This clonotype is medium-sized. The chain recombines TRBV27 with TRBJ2-7, with a weak D call TRBD1 (6 bases). Germline-derived CDR1 and CDR2 are MNHEY and SMNVEV (reference sequence). V lost 6 bases to trimming and J lost 0 bases, with 15 bases between them. The CDR3 loop spans 15 amino acids. The CDR3 reads CASRTGQGYSYEQYF. CDR3 DNA: TGTGCCAGCAGAACCGGGCAGGGGTACTCCTACGAGCAGTACTTC.

By its share, this clonotype is medium-sized (0.01 to 0.1%). The chain links TRBV7-2 to TRBJ2-1, with 11 bases aligning to TRBD2. CDR3 size: 14 residues. Trimming removed 5 bases from V and 11 bases from J; junction bases left unmatched: 8. Germline CDR1 is SGHTA and CDR2 is FQGNSA. The CDR3 reads CASSLMTSGEKQFF. As DNA, the CDR3 is TGTGCCAGCAGCCTTATGACTAGCGGGGAAAAGCAGTTCTTC.

A few counts support this clonotype. V and J are TRBV28 and TRBJ2-5; TRBD2 aligns across 8 bases. The ends lost 3 bases at V and 2 bases at J; junction bases unmatched: 14. Germline CDR1 reads MDHEN; CDR2 reads SYDVKM. The CDR3 is made up of 18 amino acids. DNA of the CDR3: TGTGCCAGCAGTTTGACAAGTTTCCGGGGGGGGCTTCAAGAGACCCAGTACTTC. This encodes CASSLTSFRGGLQETQYF.